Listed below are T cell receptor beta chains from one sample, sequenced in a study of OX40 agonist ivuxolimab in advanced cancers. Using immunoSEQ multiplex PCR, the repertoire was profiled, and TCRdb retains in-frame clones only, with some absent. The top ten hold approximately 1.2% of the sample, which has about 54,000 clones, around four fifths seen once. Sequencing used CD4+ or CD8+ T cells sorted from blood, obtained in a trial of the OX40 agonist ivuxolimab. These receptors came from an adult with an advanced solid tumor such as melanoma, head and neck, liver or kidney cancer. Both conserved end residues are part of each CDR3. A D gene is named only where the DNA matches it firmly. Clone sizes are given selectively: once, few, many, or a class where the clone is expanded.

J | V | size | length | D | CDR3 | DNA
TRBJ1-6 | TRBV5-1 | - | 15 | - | CASSPRPGANSPLHF | TGCGCCAGCAGCCCGCGCCCAGGGGCCAATTCACCCCTCCACTTT
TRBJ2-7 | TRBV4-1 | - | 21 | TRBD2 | CASSQIRLKTSGRVETYEQYF | TGCGCCAGCAGCCAAATAAGGCTAAAGACTAGCGGGAGGGTAGAAACCTACGAGCAGTACTTC
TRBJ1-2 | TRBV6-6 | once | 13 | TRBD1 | CASSKDRVGGYTF | TGTGCCAGCAGCAAGGACAGGGTGGGTGGCTACACCTTC
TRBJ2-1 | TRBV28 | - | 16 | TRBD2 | CASSSRLAGGRNEQFF | TGTGCCAGCAGTTCTCGACTAGCGGGAGGGCGAAATGAGCAGTTCTTC
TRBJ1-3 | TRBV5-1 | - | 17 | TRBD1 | CASSPGTATIAGNTIYF | TGCGCCAGCAGCCCCGGGACAGCTACCATTGCTGGAAACACCATATATTTT
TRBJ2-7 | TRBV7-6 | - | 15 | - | CASSLGRDFSYEQYF | TGTGCCAGCAGCTTAGGCAGGGACTTCTCCTACGAGCAGTACTTC
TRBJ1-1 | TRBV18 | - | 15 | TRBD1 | CASSPSTGADTEAFF | TGTGCCAGCTCACCCTCGACAGGGGCGGACACTGAAGCTTTCTTT
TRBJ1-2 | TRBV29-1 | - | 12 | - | CSVRQLAYGYTF | TGCAGCGTCCGACAGTTAGCCTATGGCTACACCTTC
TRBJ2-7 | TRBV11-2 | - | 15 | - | CASADRATPPYEQYF | TGTGCCAGCGCAGATAGGGCCACCCCTCCCTACGAGCAGTACTTC
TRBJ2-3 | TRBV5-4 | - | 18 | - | CASSSPQVGAVNTDTQYF | TGTGCCAGCAGCTCCCCGCAGGTTGGGGCGGTTAATACAGATACGCAGTATTTT
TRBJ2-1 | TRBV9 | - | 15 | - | CASSVGVGSKAEQFF | TGTGCCAGCAGCGTAGGTGTCGGGAGTAAAGCTGAGCAGTTCTTC
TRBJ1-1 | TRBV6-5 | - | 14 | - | CASSRGTSRTEAFF | TGTGCCAGCAGTCGAGGGACGTCGCGGACTGAAGCTTTCTTT
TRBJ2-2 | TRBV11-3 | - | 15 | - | CASSLGWTNTGELFF | TGTGCCAGCAGCTTAGGATGGACGAACACCGGGGAGCTGTTTTTT
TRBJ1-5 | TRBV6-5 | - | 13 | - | CASSRVRDQPQHF | TGTGCCAGCAGCAGGGTACGGGATCAGCCCCAGCATTTT
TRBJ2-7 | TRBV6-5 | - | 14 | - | CASSLRGISYEQYF | TGTGCCAGCAGTCTCAGGGGAATCTCCTACGAGCAGTACTTC
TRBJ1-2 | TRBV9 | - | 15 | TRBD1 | CASSAGTGGDYGYTF | TGTGCCAGCAGCGCCGGGACAGGGGGAGACTATGGCTACACCTTC
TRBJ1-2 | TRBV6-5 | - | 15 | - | CASSNSGNSPYGYTF | TGTGCCAGTTCAAATTCCGGGAATTCACCTTATGGCTACACCTTC
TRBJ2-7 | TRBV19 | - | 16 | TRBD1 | CASSDPSGQSSYEQYF | TGTGCCAGTAGTGACCCTTCGGGACAGAGCTCCTACGAGCAGTACTTC